These 13 T cell receptor beta chains were sequenced from one sample in a study of T cell responses to AZD1222 COVID-19 vaccine. Profiled with immunoSEQ multiplex PCR; TCRdb holds only in-frame clones, not every one. The sample gives 60,000 to 75,000 clones, approximately 80% of which show up once; 20% is in the top ten. This sample comprised peripheral blood, obtained on day 0 of AZD1222 vaccination. These receptors all come from an adult in good health.

This sequence joins TRBV5-1 and TRBJ1-5; 7 bases map to TRBD1. Trimming cost V 3 bases and J 4 bases; bases outside gene matches: 7. The germline gives CDR1 SGHRS, CDR2 YFSETQ. The length of the CDR3 is 15 residues. CDR3 in amino acids: CASSSGQEGNQPQHF. The CDR3 region has the DNA TGCGCCAGCAGCTCCGGACAGGAGGGAAATCAGCCCCAGCATTTT.

This chain joins TRBV21-1 and TRBJ2-1; the DNA was not used to check the table's D call, TRBD1. TRBV21-1 is a pseudogene segment. The CDR3 spans 16 residues. CDR3 bases: TGTGCCAGCAGCAAAGAAACAGGGTTGTTATGCAATGAGCAGTTCTTC. Amino acids: CASSKETGLLCNEQFF.

Here the CDR3 DNA reads TGCGCCAGCAGCTTACAAGGGGGCCAGAACACTGAAGCTTTCTTT. Its protein product is CASSLQGGQNTEAFF. The chain couples TRBV5-1 to TRBJ1-1; 7 nucleotides agree with TRBD1. CDR1 SGHRS and CDR2 YFSETQ come from the germline V gene. Trimming cost V 2 bases and J 1 base; bases outside gene matches: 5. There are 15 residues in the CDR3.

The chain carries TRBV5-8 and TRBJ1-4; tentatively, D is TRBD1 (6 bases). Looked up from germline, CDR1 is SGHTS and CDR2 is YDEGEE. V lost 0 bases and J lost 8, with 14 bases in between. The CDR3 loop spans 15 amino acids. The CDR3 DNA sequence: TGTGCCAGCAGCTTGGGCAGGGGAGATGGGGAAAAACTGTTTTTT. This gives the protein CASSLGRGDGEKLFF.

In its sample, this clone was seen a few times. J is TRBJ2-2 and V is TRBV6-4; 11 bases align to TRBD2. Germline CDR1 MRHNA, CDR2 SNTAGT. The ends lost 0 bases at V and 3 bases at J; junction bases unmatched: 0. CDR3 length: 16 amino acids. In DNA form, the CDR3 reads TGTGCCAGCAGTGACTCTAGCGGGAGGGACACCGGGGAGCTGTTTTTT. Translating it yields CASSDSSGRDTGELFF.

J is TRBJ2-2 and V is TRBV15; D may correspond to TRBD1 or TRBD2 (6 bases each). This CDR3 spans 15 amino acids. The V gene's germline CDR1 is LNHNV and CDR2 YYDKDF (reference sequence). V shed 3 bases and J shed 4 bases, with 12 bases lying between them. CDR3: CATSSGGAGTGELFF. The CDR3 DNA is TGTGCCACCAGCAGCGGGGGCGCGGGCACCGGGGAGCTGTTTTTT. Full variable domain (rest looked up from reference TRBV15 and TRBJ2-2): DAMVIQNPRYQVTQFGKPVTLSCSQTLNHNVMYWYQQKSSQAPKLLFHYYDKDFNNEADTPDNFQSRRPNTSFCFLDIRSPGLGDTAMYLCATSSGGAGTGELFFGEGSRLTVL.

This chain joins TRBV29-1 and TRBJ1-5, with a possible D match to TRBD1 (6 bases). V was trimmed by 6 bases and J by 3 bases, leaving 12 bases between them. The CDR3 spans 13 residues. Germline V lookup: CDR1 SQVTM, CDR2 ANQGSEA. Written as DNA, the CDR3 is TGCAGCGTCCGGGACAACCACAATCAGCCCCAGCATTTT. This sequence encodes CSVRDNHNQPQHF.

J is TRBJ2-3 and V is TRBV11-3; the match to TRBD1 covers 7 bases. J lost 7 bases, V lost 3 bases, and 7 bases had no gene match. Germline loops: CDR1 SGHNT, CDR2 YENEEA. The CDR3 contains 14 residues. In nucleotides, the CDR3 is TGTGCCAGCAGCTTCGGACAGGAGTTGAATACGCAGTATTTT. This translates into CASSFGQELNTQYF.

The chain combines TRBV9 with TRBJ2-3; a weak D match, TRBD2 (6 bases). V gave up 0 bases and J gave up 3 bases, with 14 bases separating them. Germline CDR1 is SGDLS and CDR2 is YYNGEE. The CDR3 is made up of 16 amino acids. In DNA, the CDR3 is TGTGCCAGCAGCGTAGGCAGCGGGTTATTGACAGATACGCAGTATTTT. Translated: CASSVGSGLLTDTQYF. The whole variable domain, filled in from reference TRBV9 and TRBJ2-3, reads DSGVTQTPKHLITATGQRVTLRCSPRSGDLSVYWYQQSLDQGLQFLIQYYNGEERAKGNILERFSAQQFPDLHSELNLSSLELGDSALYFCASSVGSGLLTDTQYFGPGTRLTVL.

The chain combines TRBV18 with TRBJ2-3, with 7 nucleotides matching TRBD2. From germline, CDR1 is KGHSH and CDR2 LQKENI. With 3 bases clipped from V and 1 base from J, the junction kept 10 bases outside the gene matches. The CDR3 contains 17 residues. The CDR3 is CASSPLLTGGRTDTQYF. CDR3 nucleotides: TGTGCCAGCTCACCCCTCTTGACGGGAGGCCGCACAGATACGCAGTATTTT.

The V gene is TRBV19, the J gene TRBJ2-3; possible D gene TRBD2, 6 bases. This CDR3 is 13 amino acids long. Per germline, CDR1 LNHDA and CDR2 SQIVND (reference sequence). Trimming stripped 3 bases from V and 9 bases from J, with 13 bases between. The CDR3 sequence is CASSISGDATQYF. The CDR3 region has the DNA TGTGCCAGTAGTATCTCGGGGGATGCCACGCAGTATTTT.

This clone came up a few times. The chain joins TRBV19 to TRBJ1-2; perhaps TRBD1 as D (6 bases). Looked up from germline, CDR1 is LNHDA and CDR2 is SQIVND (reference sequence). The CDR3 loop spans 13 amino acids. Trimming took off 6 bases at V and 6 bases at J, with 14 bases between the two ends. The CDR3 DNA reads TGTGCCAGTAGGACAGGAATATCGCATGGCTACACCTTC. As protein: CASRTGISHGYTF. Combining the CDR3 with reference TRBV19 and TRBJ1-2 gives the whole variable domain DGGITQSPKYLFRKEGQNVTLSCEQNLNHDAMYWYRQDPGQGLRLIYYSQIVNDFQKGDIAEGYSVSREKKESFPLTVTSAQKNPTAFYLCASRTGISHGYTFGSGTRLTVV.

The V call is TRBV6-1, the J call TRBJ1-1, with D possibly being TRBD1 (6 bases). The CDR3 is 14 residues long. V lost 10 bases and J 2 bases, leaving 17 bases between the germline ends. The V gene's germline CDR1 is MNHNS and CDR2 SASEGT. In DNA form, the CDR3 reads TGTGCCATCCTACCCCGGACAGAAAACACTGAAGCTTTCTTT. Encoded protein: CAILPRTENTEAFF.